This paragraph reports one TCR beta chain. This specimen includes other DNA sequences encoding the same CDR3. The data are from a study of shared T cell receptors in the human thymus. Trimming left V 6 bases short and J 2 bases short, with 11 bases between. The CDR3 contains 14 residues. Germline V lookup: CDR1 MNHEY, CDR2 SVGAGI. The data were produced by immunoSEQ multiplex PCR, yet TCRdb's version contains in-frame clones alone and is incomplete. Of 640,000 or so clones listed, over 75% were seen once; the top ten hold about 0.0094%. These data were likewise used in another study, on human thymus T cells. From that report: Thymus was obtained from resections taken during corrective heart surgery. Thymic as well as blood repertoires seemed to favor certain V and J genes unevenly. Related studies noted strongly shared thymic repertoires across unrelated people.

The sequenced sample consisted of thymocytes. The genes are TRBV6-5 and TRBJ1-5; D remains ambiguous. This TCR came from a boy under two years old with a congenital heart defect. The chain's CDR3 is CASSSRVGNQPQHF. CDR3 nucleotide sequence: TGTGCCAGCAGCAGCCGGGTTGGCAATCAGCCCCAGCATTTT.